A selection of T cell receptor beta chains follows, all from one sample in a study of T-cell memory formation after mild COVID-19. TCRdb used MiXCR to reprocess the 5' RACE reads, holding one entry per CDR3 protein. The sample has over 25,000 distinct CDR3 sequences, around 21% seen once. The sample taken for sequencing was PBMCs or a T cell subset sorted from them (not recorded which). The receptors were gathered from an adult who had mild COVID-19 (a few samples of this study predate the infection). Cell type and time point are not known. CDR3s include the opening cysteine and the closing phenylalanine or tryptophan. A D gene is named only where the DNA matches it firmly. Some rows mark clone size as missing; the rest say once, few, many or name a class of expanded clone.

j_call d_call v_call cdr3_length clone_size cdr3_nt cdr3_aa
TRBJ2-1 - TRBV2 11 many TGTGCCAGCGGCAGGGTAGGTGAGCAGTTCTTC CASGRVGEQFF
TRBJ1-2 TRBD1 TRBV29-1 14 many TGCAGCGTTGAACCTCAGGGGGCCAACTATGGCTACACCTTC CSVEPQGANYGYTF
TRBJ2-1 - TRBV20-1 24 many TGCAGTGCTAGAGCCCTTCCCTCGTTCCACCGCAGCACTCATACAGGTAGCTCCTACAATGAGCAGTTCTTC CSARALPSFHRSTHTGSSYNEQFF
TRBJ2-7 - TRBV6-2/TRBV6-3 16 many TGTGCCAGCAGTTACTACCGGGGCCAGGTTTCCTACGAGCAGTACTTC CASSYYRGQVSYEQYF
TRBJ2-3 - TRBV12-3/TRBV12-4 13 many TGTGCCAGCAGTTTAGGTTCCGCACACACGCAGTATTTT CASSLGSAHTQYF
TRBJ1-2 - TRBV7-2 14 many TGTGCCAGCAGCCTGACCGACAGTTTTCATGGCTACACCTTC CASSLTDSFHGYTF
TRBJ1-2 - TRBV7-8 14 medium-sized TGTGCCAGCACCTCCGGACTCCTTAACTATGGCTACACCTTC CASTSGLLNYGYTF
TRBJ2-1 TRBD2 TRBV30 12 many TGTGCCTGCGGAACTAGCGGCAATGAGCAGTTCTTC CACGTSGNEQFF
TRBJ2-7 TRBD2 TRBV5-1 18 many TGCGCCAGCAGCTCCGAGGGGACTAGCGGGAGTTTCACCTACGAGCAGTACTTC CASSSEGTSGSFTYEQYF
TRBJ2-7 - TRBV30 12 many TGTGCCTGTGGGCCTTCCCTTCGTGAGCAGTACTTC CACGPSLREQYF
TRBJ1-3 - TRBV30 12 many TGTGCCTGGGGGACGCTCGGGGGCACCATATATTTT CAWGTLGGTIYF
TRBJ2-3 TRBD2 TRBV5-5 15 many TGTGCCAGCAGCCGACGGGGGGATAGCACAGATACGCAGTATTTT CASSRRGDSTDTQYF
TRBJ1-5 - TRBV15 14 many TGTGCCACCAGCTTAAATGGAGGGAGACAGCCCCAGCATTTT CATSLNGGRQPQHF
TRBJ2-3 - TRBV15 12 many TGTGCCACCAGCAGAGGAGTAGATACGCAGTATTTT CATSRGVDTQYF
TRBJ2-4 - TRBV6-5 14 many TGTGCCAGCAGGGCCCCCGCTTCCAAAAACATTCAGTACTTC CASRAPASKNIQYF
TRBJ1-1 - TRBV6-4 14 few TGTGCCAGCAGTGTGCTAGGGGGGGCTACTGAAGCTTTCTTT CASSVLGGATEAFF
TRBJ2-2 TRBD1 TRBV24-1 16 - TGTGCCACCAGTGATTTGACAGGGGTAAACACCGGGGAGCTGTTTTTT CATSDLTGVNTGELFF
TRBJ2-5 - TRBV7-9 12 - TGTGCCAGCAGCTTATACCCTGAGACCCAGTACTTC CASSLYPETQYF
TRBJ2-4 - TRBV5-6 15 many TGTGCCAGCAGCTTGGCCGATGGGGCGAGAAACATTCAGTACTTC CASSLADGARNIQYF
TRBJ2-3 - TRBV20-1 14 - TGCAGTGCTCAAGGGAGGGGACACACAGATACGCAGTATTTT CSAQGRGHTDTQYF
TRBJ2-1 - TRBV20-1 14 many TGCAGTGCTAGAGTTGGGACTCGGAACAATGAGCAGTTCTTC CSARVGTRNNEQFF
TRBJ2-4 TRBD1 TRBV7-8 14 - TGTGCCAGCAGCTTCGGGACAGGGGGGAACATTCAGTACTTC CASSFGTGGNIQYF
TRBJ2-2 - TRBV11-2 12 - TGTGCCAGCAGCACCCTGTCCGGGGAGCTGTTTTTT CASSTLSGELFF
TRBJ2-3 TRBD2 TRBV20-1 16 many TGCAGTGCTAGAGATGGTACTAGCGACGTGGCAGATACGCAGTATTTT CSARDGTSDVADTQYF
TRBJ2-5 - TRBV15 14 many TGTGCCACCAGCAGACCCTTGGGGGCTGAGACCCAGTACTTC CATSRPLGAETQYF
TRBJ1-6 - TRBV7-9 13 many TGTGCCAGCAGCTTAGAAACGAATTCACCCCTCCACTTT CASSLETNSPLHF
TRBJ1-2 TRBD1 TRBV20-1 14 - TGCAGTGCTAGAGACCTACAGGGGGCCAATGGCTACACCTTC CSARDLQGANGYTF
TRBJ1-4 - TRBV18 13 many TGTGCCAGCTCACCACTGAAGGATGAAAAACTGTTTTTT CASSPLKDEKLFF
TRBJ2-3 TRBD1 TRBV5-1 16 many TGCGCCAGCAGCCCCGCCGGGACAGTCGGCACAGATACGCAGTATTTT CASSPAGTVGTDTQYF
TRBJ2-5 - TRBV20-1 12 - TGCAGTGCTAGCGCGGTGGGGGAGACCCAGTACTTC CSASAVGETQYF
TRBJ1-5 - TRBV6-5 12 - TGTGCCAGCAGTTATGCGAATCAGCCCCAGCATTTT CASSYANQPQHF
TRBJ2-5 - TRBV24-1 14 - TGTGCCACCAGTGACACGCTAGGGGGGTCGTCCCAGTACTTC CATSDTLGGSSQYF
TRBJ1-3 TRBD1 TRBV18 15 many TGTGCCAGCTCACCCCGGACAGGGGGCGAAAACACCATATATTTT CASSPRTGGENTIYF
TRBJ2-7 - TRBV19 15 many TGTGCCAGTAGTCCCACCGGGACACTCATCTACGAGCAGTACTTC CASSPTGTLIYEQYF
TRBJ2-3 TRBD2 TRBV7-2 17 many TGTGCCAGCAGCCAACGAACACTAGCGGGCGTCACAGATACGCAGTATTTT CASSQRTLAGVTDTQYF
TRBJ1-5 - TRBV6-1 15 many TGTGCCAGCAGAGAGGCGGGGGTTCGCAATCAGCCCCAGCATTTT CASREAGVRNQPQHF
TRBJ2-3 TRBD2 TRBV20-1 15 many TGCAGTGCTCCACCGGATCGCGGGAGAGGTTATACGCAGTATTTT CSAPPDRGRGYTQYF
TRBJ2-7 - TRBV29-1 12 many TGCAGCGTTGAAGGCAGGGCCTACGAGCAGTACTTC CSVEGRAYEQYF
TRBJ2-2 TRBD1 TRBV18 17 many TGTGCCAGCTCACCGTCCCTGGGACAGGGGAACACCGGGGAGCTGTTTTTT CASSPSLGQGNTGELFF
TRBJ2-7 TRBD1 TRBV7-8 16 many TGTGCCAGCAGCCCAAGACCCGGGACAGGGATCTACGAGCAGTACTTC CASSPRPGTGIYEQYF
TRBJ1-3 TRBD1 TRBV12-3/TRBV12-4 16 many TGTGCCAGCAGTTTAAGGGGGCCCAGCTCTGGAAACACCATATATTTT CASSLRGPSSGNTIYF
TRBJ2-5 - TRBV11-1 14 many TGTGCCAGCAGCTTAGGAGAAGCGAGGGAGACCCAGTACTTC CASSLGEARETQYF
TRBJ1-5 - TRBV7-8 16 many TGTGCCAGCAGCTTCGAGCCAGAAGTTAAAGGTCAGCCCCAGCATTTT CASSFEPEVKGQPQHF
TRBJ2-5 - TRBV5-1 14 medium-sized TGCGCCAGCAGCGCCGGGACTGCAAAAGAGACCCAGTACTTC CASSAGTAKETQYF
TRBJ2-3 - TRBV3-1 12 few TGTGCCAGCAGCCAAGTCGGGGCTATTCTGTATTTT CASSQVGAILYF
TRBJ2-1 - TRBV6-5 13 medium-sized TGTGCCAGCAGTAGGGAAGTAGGCAATGAGCAGTTCTTC CASSREVGNEQFF
TRBJ1-5 - TRBV24-1 14 - TGTGCCACCAGTGTACAGGGACTCAATCAGCCCCAGCATTTT CATSVQGLNQPQHF
TRBJ1-2 - TRBV2 13 many TGTGCCAGCAGCCTGGGACCCGACTATGGCTACACCTTC CASSLGPDYGYTF